The T cell receptor beta chain under discussion was sequenced for a study of T cells after yellow fever vaccination. Comments on this clonotype: Its target is not known.

Study-wide findings and caveats: A secondary response was less intense yet reached its peak sooner, at day 5 versus 15. Boosting was followed by the reappearance of most primary-vaccination clones (just under 97% CD4, roughly 90% CD8). Overlap between CD4 and CD8 compartments was detected for a small share of clonotypes.

The authors made TCR cDNA by 5'RACE template switching, adding a universal primer site and UMIs. TCRdb used MiXCR to reprocess the 5' RACE reads, holding one entry per CDR3 protein. The table lists under 300,000 distinct CDR3 sequences, 6.9% of them singletons. This CDR3 has 14 residues. V lost 5 bases to trimming and J lost 10 bases; unmatched junction nucleotides: 10. Germline V gene sequence: CDR1 KGHDR, CDR2 SFDVKD. The rearrangement uses TRBV24-1 and TRBJ2-1; 7 nucleotides line up with TRBD2. The source of this sequence is a man aged 25 to 40 who received the YFV17D yellow fever vaccine. The starting material was CD4+ T cells sorted from PBMCs, obtained 15 days after the yellow fever booster vaccination. The DNA for the CDR3 is TGTGCCACCAGTGCGGCACTAGCGTCTGCCGAGCAGTTCTTC. Its protein is CATSAALASAEQFF.